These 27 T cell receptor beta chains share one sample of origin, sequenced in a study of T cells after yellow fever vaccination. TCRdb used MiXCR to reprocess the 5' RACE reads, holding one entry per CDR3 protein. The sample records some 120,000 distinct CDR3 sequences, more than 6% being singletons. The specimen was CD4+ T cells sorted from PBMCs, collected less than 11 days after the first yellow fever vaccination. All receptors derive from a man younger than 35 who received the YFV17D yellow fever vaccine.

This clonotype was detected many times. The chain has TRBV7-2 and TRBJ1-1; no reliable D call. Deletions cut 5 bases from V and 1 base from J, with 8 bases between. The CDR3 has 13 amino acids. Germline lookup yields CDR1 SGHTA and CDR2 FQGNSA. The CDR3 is CASSPQENTEAFF. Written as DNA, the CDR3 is TGTGCCAGCAGCCCACAAGAGAACACTGAAGCTTTCTTT.

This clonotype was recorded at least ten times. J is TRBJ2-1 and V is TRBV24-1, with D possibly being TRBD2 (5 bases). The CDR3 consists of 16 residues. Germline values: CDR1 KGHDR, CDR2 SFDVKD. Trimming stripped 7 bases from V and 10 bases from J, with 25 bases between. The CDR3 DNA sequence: TGTGCCACCAGCCCTTCTGAGGGATCCGGAATCAACGAGCAGTTCTTC. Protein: CATSPSEGSGINEQFF.

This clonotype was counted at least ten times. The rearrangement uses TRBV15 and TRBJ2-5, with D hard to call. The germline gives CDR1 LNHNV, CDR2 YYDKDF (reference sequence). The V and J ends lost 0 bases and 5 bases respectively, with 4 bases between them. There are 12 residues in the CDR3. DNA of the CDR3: TGTGCCACCAGCAGAGATACTGAGACCCAGTACTTC. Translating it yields CATSRDTETQYF. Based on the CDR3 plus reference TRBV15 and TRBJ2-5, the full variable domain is DAMVIQNPRYQVTQFGKPVTLSCSQTLNHNVMYWYQQKSSQAPKLLFHYYDKDFNNEADTPDNFQSRRPNTSFCFLDIRSPGLGDTAMYLCATSRDTETQYFGPGTRLLVL.

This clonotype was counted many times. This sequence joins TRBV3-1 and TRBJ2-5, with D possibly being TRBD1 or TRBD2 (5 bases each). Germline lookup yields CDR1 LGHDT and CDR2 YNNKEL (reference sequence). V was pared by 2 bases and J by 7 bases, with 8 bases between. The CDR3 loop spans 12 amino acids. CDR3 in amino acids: CASSQTGGTQYF. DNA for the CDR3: TGTGCCAGCAGCCAAACTGGGGGGACCCAGTACTTC.

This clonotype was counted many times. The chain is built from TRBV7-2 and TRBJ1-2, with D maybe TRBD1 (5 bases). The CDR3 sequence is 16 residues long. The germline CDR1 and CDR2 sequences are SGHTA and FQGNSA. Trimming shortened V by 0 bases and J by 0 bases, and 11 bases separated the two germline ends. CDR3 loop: CASSLAGAVANYGYTF. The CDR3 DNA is TGTGCCAGCAGCTTAGCAGGGGCCGTAGCTAACTATGGCTACACCTTC. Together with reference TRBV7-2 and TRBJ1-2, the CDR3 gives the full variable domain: GAGVSQSPSNKVTEKGKDVELRCDPISGHTALYWYRQSLGQGLEFLIYFQGNSAPDKSGLPSDRFSAERTGGSVSTLTIQRTQQEDSAVYLCASSLAGAVANYGYTFGSGTRLTVV.

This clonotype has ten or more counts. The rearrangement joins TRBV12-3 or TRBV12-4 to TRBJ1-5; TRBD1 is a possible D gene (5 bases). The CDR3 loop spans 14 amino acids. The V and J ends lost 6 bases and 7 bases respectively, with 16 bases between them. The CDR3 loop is CASSLWQGRQPQHF. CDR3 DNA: TGTGCCAGCAGCTTGTGGCAGGGTAGACAGCCCCAGCATTTT.

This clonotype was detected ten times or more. Here the CDR3 DNA reads TGTGCCAGCAGCGAGGGACTGCATCGTAATTCACCCCTCCACTTT. Protein sequence: CASSEGLHRNSPLHF. V is TRBV7-9 and J is TRBJ1-6, with a tentative D call TRBD1 (5 bases). The CDR3 spans 15 residues. Germline V gene lookup returns CDR1 SEHNR and CDR2 FQNEAQ (reference sequence). The V and J ends lost 5 bases and 6 bases respectively, with 14 bases between them.

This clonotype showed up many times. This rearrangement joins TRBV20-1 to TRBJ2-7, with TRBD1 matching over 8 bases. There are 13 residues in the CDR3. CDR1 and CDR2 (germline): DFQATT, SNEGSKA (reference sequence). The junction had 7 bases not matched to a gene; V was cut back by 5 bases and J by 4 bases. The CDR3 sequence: CSAADRGPYEQYF. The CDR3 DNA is TGCAGTGCTGCCGACAGGGGTCCGTACGAGCAGTACTTC.

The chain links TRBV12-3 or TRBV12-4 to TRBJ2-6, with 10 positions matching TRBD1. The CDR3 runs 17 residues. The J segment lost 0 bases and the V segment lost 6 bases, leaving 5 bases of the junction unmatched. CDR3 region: CASSRTGGDSGANVLTF. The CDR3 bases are TGTGCCAGCAGCCGGACAGGGGGGGACTCTGGGGCCAACGTCCTGACTTTC.

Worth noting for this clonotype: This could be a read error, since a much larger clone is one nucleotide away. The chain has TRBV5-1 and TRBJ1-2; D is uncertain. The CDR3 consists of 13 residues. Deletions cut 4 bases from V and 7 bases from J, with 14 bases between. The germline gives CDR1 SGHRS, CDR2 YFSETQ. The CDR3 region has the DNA TGCGCCAGCAGCCCACCCGCGGCGGGTGGCTACACCTTC. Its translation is CASSPPAAGGYTF.

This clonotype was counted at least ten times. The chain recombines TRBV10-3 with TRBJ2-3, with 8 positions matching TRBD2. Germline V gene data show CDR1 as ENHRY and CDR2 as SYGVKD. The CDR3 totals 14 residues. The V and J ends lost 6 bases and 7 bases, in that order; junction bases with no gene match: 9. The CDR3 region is CAIRTSGGGNTQYF. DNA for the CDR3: TGTGCCATCAGGACGAGCGGGGGTGGGAATACGCAGTATTTT.

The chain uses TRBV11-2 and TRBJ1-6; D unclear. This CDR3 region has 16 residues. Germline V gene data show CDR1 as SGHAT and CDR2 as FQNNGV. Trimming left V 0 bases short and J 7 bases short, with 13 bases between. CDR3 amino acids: CASSLESVGNNSPLHF. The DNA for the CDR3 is TGTGCCAGCAGCTTAGAAAGTGTAGGGAACAATTCACCCCTCCACTTT.

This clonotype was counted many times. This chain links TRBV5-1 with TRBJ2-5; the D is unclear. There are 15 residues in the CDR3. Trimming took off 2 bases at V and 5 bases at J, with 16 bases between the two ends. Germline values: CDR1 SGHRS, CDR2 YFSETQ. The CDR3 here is CASSLGQTSEETQYF. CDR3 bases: TGCGCCAGCAGCTTAGGTCAAACCTCTGAGGAGACCCAGTACTTC. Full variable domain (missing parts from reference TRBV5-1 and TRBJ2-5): KAGVTQTPRYLIKTRGQQVTLSCSPISGHRSVSWYQQTPGQGLQFLFEYFSETQRNKGNFPGRFSGRQFSNSRSEMNVSTLELGDSALYLCASSLGQTSEETQYFGPGTRLLVL.

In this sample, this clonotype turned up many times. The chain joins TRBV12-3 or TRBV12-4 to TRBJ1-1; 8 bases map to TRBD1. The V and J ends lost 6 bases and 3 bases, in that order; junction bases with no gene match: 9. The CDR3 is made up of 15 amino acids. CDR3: CASRPGQGWDTEAFF. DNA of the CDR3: TGTGCCAGCAGACCCGGACAGGGCTGGGACACTGAAGCTTTCTTT.

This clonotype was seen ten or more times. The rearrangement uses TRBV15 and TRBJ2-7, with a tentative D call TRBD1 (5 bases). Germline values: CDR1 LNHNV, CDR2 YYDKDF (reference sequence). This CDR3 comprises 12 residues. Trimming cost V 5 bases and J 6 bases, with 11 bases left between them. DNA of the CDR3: TGTGCCACCAGCCTAGACAGAGCCGAGCAGTACTTC. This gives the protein CATSLDRAEQYF.

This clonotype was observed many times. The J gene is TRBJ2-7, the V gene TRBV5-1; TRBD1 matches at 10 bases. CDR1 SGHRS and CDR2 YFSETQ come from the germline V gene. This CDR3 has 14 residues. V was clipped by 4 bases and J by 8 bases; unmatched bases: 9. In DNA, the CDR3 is TGCGCCAGCAGCCCCGGGACAGGGGTTGCGCAGCAGTACTTC. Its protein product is CASSPGTGVAQQYF.

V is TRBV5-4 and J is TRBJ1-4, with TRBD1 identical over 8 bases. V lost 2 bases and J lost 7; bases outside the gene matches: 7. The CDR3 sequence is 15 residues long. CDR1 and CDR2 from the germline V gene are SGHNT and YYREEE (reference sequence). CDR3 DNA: TGTGCCAGCAGCTTATCTGCAGGGGGCGGTGAAAAACTGTTTTTT. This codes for CASSLSAGGGEKLFF.

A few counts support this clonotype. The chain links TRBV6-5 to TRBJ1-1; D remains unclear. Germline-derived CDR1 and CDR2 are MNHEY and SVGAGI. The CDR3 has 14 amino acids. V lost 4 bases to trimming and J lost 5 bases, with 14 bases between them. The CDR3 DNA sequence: TGTGCCAGCAGTTCATGGGTACCCGGGACTGAAGCTTTCTTT. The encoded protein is CASSSWVPGTEAFF.

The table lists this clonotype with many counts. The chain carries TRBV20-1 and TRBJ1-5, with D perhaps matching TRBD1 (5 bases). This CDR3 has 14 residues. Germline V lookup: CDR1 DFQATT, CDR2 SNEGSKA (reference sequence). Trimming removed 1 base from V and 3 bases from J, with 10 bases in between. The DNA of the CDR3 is TGCAGTGCTAGAGCCGGGGCATACAATCAGCCCCAGCATTTT. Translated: CSARAGAYNQPQHF.

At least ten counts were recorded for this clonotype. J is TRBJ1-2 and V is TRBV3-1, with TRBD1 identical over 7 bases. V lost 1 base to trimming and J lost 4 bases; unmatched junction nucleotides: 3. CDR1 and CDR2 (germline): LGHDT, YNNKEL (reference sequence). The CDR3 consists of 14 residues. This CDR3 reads CASSQATGFYGYTF. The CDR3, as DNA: TGTGCCAGCAGCCAAGCGACAGGGTTCTATGGCTACACCTTC.

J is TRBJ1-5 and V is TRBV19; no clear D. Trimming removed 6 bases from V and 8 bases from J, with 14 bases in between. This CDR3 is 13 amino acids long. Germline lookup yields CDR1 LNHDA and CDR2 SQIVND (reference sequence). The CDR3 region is CASRSEGAKPQHF. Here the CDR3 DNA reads TGTGCCAGTAGGTCGGAGGGCGCAAAGCCCCAGCATTTT.

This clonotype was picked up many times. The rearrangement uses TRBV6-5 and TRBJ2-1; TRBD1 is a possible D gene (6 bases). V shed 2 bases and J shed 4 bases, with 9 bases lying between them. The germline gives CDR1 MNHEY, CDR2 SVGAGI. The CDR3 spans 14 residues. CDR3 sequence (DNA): TGTGCCAGCAGTTACCGCCAGGGGTACAATGAGCAGTTCTTC. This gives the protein CASSYRQGYNEQFF.

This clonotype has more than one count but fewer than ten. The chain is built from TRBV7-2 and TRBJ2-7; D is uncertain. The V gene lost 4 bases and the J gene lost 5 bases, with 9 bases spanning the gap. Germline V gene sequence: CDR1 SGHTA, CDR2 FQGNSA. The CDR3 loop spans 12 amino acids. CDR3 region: CASSSGFDEQYF. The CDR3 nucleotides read TGTGCCAGCAGCTCCGGGTTTGACGAGCAGTACTTC.

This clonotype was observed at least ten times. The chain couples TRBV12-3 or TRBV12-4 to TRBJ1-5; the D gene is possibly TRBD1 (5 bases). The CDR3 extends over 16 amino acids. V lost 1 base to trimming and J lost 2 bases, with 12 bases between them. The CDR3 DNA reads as TGTGCCAGCAGTTTAGGGCAGGGACGGGGCAATCAGCCCCAGCATTTT. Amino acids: CASSLGQGRGNQPQHF.

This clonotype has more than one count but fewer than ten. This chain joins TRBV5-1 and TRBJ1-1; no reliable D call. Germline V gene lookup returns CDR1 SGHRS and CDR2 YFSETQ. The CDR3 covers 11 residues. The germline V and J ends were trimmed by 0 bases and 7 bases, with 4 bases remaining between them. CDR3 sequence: CASSLEGEAFF. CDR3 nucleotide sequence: TGCGCCAGCAGCTTGGAAGGTGAAGCTTTCTTT.

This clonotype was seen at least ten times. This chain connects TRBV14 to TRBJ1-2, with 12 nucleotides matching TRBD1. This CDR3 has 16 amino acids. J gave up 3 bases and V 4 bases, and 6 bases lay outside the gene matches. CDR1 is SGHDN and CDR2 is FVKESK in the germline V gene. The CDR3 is CASSRDRGLTDYGYTF. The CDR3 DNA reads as TGTGCCAGCAGCCGGGACAGGGGGCTTACGGACTATGGCTACACCTTC.

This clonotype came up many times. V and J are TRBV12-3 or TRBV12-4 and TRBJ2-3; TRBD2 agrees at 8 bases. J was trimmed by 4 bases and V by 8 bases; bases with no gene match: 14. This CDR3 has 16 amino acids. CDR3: CASYPGSGGLADTQYF. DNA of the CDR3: TGTGCCAGCTACCCGGGGAGCGGGGGACTGGCAGATACGCAGTATTTT.